What follows is one TCR beta chain and its context. The data were obtained in a study of STAT5B mutations in CD4+ large granular lymphocyte leukemia. The CDR3 is 12 residues long. CDR1 is SGHAT, CDR2 FQNNGV, per germline. V lost 0 bases and J 6 bases, leaving 4 bases between the germline ends. Authors' analysis steps: Putative leukemic clones, some 60 in all, each exceeded 5% of the repertoire. Sequencing used immunoSEQ multiplex PCR; TCRdb keeps in-frame clones, though not all of them. That table furnishes V, J and clone size, whereas the DNA furnished D and trimming. The table shows under 6,000 clones, with 80% occurring only once.

The chain couples TRBV11-2 to TRBJ2-3; D gene uncertain. The sequenced sample was PBMCs. This TCR came from a man aged 65-85 years with CD4+ T-cell large granular lymphocyte leukemia. CDR3 sequence reads: CASSLEGDTQYF. CDR3 in DNA: TGTGCCAGCAGCTTAGAGGGGGATACGCAGTATTTT.